This T cell receptor beta chain comes out of a study of Ad26.COV2.S vaccination and SARS-CoV-2 variants. Treatment given: 15 to 20 received Ad26.COV2.S at low or high dose, single or two shots; 5 received placebo; per-sample allocation not given. Samples were taken on day 63 after the first vaccine or placebo injection. CDR3 length equals 14 residues. With V trimmed by 3 bases and J by 1 base, 3 bases remained unmatched. Per germline, CDR1 SGHRS and CDR2 YFSETQ. Sequencing was performed with immunoSEQ multiplex PCR; in TCRdb, only in-frame clones are kept and a portion is missing. The table lists 200,000 to 300,000 clones, 85% to 90% of them singletons.

The receptor comes from a person between 18 and 60 years old who received the Ad26.COV2.S COVID-19 vaccine or a placebo. Sequences were derived from peripheral blood, sampled in a trial of Ad26.COV2.S vaccine versus placebo. V is TRBV5-1 and J is TRBJ1-1; 7 nucleotides match TRBD1. The CDR3 here is CASSSQGWNTEAFF. CDR3 coding DNA: TGCGCCAGCAGCTCACAGGGGTGGAACACTGAAGCTTTCTTT. The full variable domain, completed using reference TRBV5-1 and TRBJ1-1, is KAGVTQTPRYLIKTRGQQVTLSCSPISGHRSVSWYQQTPGQGLQFLFEYFSETQRNKGNFPGRFSGRQFSNSRSEMNVSTLELGDSALYLCASSSQGWNTEAFFGQGTRLTVV.